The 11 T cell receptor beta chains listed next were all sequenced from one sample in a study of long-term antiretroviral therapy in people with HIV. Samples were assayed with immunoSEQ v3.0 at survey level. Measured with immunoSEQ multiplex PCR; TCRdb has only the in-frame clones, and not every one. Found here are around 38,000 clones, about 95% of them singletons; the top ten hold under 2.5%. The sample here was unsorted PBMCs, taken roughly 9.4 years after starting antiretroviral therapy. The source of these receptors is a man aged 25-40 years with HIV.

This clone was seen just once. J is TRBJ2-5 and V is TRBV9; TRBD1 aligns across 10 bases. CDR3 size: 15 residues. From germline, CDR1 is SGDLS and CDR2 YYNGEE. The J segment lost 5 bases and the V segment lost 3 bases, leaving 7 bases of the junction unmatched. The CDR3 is CASSGPGQGRETQYF. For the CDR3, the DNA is TGTGCCAGCAGCGGCCCGGGACAGGGGAGGGAGACCCAGTACTTC.

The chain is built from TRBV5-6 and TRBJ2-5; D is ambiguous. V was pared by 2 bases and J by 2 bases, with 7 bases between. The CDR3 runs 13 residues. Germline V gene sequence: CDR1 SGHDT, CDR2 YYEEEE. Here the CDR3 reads CASSLYTQETQYF. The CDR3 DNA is TGTGCCAGCAGCTTATACACGCAAGAGACCCAGTACTTC.

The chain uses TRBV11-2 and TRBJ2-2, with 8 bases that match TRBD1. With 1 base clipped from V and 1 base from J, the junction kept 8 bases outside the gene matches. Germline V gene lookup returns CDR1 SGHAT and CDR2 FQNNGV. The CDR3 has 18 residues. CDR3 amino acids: CASSLAWVGTGNTGELFF. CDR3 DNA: TGTGCCAGCAGCTTAGCATGGGTAGGGACAGGGAACACCGGGGAGCTGTTTTTT.

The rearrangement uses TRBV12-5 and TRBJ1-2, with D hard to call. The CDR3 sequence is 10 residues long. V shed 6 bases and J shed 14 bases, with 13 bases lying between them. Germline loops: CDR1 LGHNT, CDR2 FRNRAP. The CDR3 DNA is TGTGCTAGTGGCAACGATGAAGTAACCTTC. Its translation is CASGNDEVTF.

In nucleotides, the CDR3 is TGTGCCAGCAGCGTAGCAGGACAGGGGACCGATGAGCAGTTCTTC. It specifies CASSVAGQGTDEQFF. V is TRBV9 and J is TRBJ2-1, with 9 bases aligning to TRBD1. CDR1 SGDLS and CDR2 YYNGEE come from the germline V gene. Trimming at V came to 0 bases and at J to 8 bases, leaving 6 bases not matched to a gene. The CDR3 is 15 amino acids.

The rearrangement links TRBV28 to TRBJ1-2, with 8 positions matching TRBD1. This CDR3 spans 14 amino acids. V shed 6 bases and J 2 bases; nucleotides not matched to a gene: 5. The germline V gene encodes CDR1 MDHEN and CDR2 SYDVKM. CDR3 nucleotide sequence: TGTGCCAGCAGCGGGACAGGTCCGAACTATGGCTACACCTTC. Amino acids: CASSGTGPNYGYTF.

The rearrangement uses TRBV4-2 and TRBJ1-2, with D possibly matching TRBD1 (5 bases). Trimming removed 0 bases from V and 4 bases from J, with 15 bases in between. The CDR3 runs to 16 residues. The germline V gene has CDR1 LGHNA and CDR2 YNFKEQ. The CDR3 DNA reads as TGTGCCAGCAGCCAAGATTTTGGGGCGGTCGGCTATGGCTACACCTTC. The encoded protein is CASSQDFGAVGYGYTF.

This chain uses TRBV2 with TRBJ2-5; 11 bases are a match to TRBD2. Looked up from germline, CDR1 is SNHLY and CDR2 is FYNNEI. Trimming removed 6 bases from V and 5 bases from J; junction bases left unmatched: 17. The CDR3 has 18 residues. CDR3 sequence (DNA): TGTGCCAGCAGCCAAAACCCTCGTCTAGCGGGGGGCAGGGAGACCCAGTACTTC. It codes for CASSQNPRLAGGRETQYF.

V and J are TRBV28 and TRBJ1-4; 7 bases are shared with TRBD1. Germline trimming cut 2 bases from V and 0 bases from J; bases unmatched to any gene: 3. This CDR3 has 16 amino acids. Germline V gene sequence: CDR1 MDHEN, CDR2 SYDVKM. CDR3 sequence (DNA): TGTGCCAGCAGTTTAGACAGGGCGGCAACTAATGAAAAACTGTTTTTT. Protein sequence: CASSLDRAATNEKLFF.

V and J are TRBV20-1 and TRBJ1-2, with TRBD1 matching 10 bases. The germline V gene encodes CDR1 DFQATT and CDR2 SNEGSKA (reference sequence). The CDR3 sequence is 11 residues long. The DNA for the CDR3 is TGCAGGACAGGGGGCATGGATGGCTACACCTTC. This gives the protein CRTGGMDGYTF.

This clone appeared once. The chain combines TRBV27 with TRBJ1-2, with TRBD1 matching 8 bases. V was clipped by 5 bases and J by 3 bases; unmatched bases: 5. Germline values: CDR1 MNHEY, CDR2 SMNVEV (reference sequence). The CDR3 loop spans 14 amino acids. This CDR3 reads CASSKAGQDYGYTF. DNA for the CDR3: TGTGCCAGCAGTAAAGCGGGACAGGACTATGGCTACACCTTC.